Described below is a single T cell receptor (beta chain) sequence and its context. The protocol was immunoSEQ multiplex PCR, while the TCRdb copy is restricted to in-frame clones and leaves out a portion. The profile shows approximately 100,000 clones, 85% to 90% of them singletons. These data come from a study of T cell responses to AZD1222 COVID-19 vaccine. Germline V lookup: CDR1 SGHRS, CDR2 YFSETQ. CDR3 size: 15 residues. Trimming shortened V by 4 bases and J by 2 bases, and 16 bases separated the two germline ends. Source: peripheral blood, taken on day 0 of AZD1222 vaccination. The TCR was taken from an adult in good health. The chain recombines TRBV5-1 with TRBJ2-7, with a weak D call TRBD1 (5 bases). The CDR3 loop reads CASSHERGSPYEQYF. Written as DNA, the CDR3 is TGCGCCAGCAGCCACGAAAGGGGATCCCCCTACGAGCAGTACTTC.